This entry lists 9 T cell receptor beta chains sequenced from one sample in a study of glioma-infiltrating T cells after dendritic cell vaccination (dated by TCRdb to between 2015 and 2016). To prepare the library, the immunoSEQ multiplex PCR assay was applied. TCRdb carries this immuneACCESS record with in-frame sequences only. Its versions omit some clonotypes, under half of them owing to an unresolved V gene in the studies checked, with the rest unexplained. The sample profile shows about 82,000 clones; approximately 90% of them were found once. The top ten constitute approximately 3% of the sample. The sample consisted of blood, taken before dendritic cell vaccination. These TCRs come from a human donor with glioblastoma.

This clone showed up just a few times. V usage is TRBV5-1 and J usage is TRBJ2-7; 11 bases line up with TRBD2. CDR3 length: 15 amino acids. V shed 4 bases and J 2 bases; nucleotides not matched to a gene: 5. The V gene's germline CDR1 is SGHRS and CDR2 YFSETQ. The CDR3 reads CASSPGLAVPYEQYF. The DNA for the CDR3 is TGCGCCAGCAGCCCGGGACTAGCGGTCCCCTACGAGCAGTACTTC.

The J gene is TRBJ2-6, the V gene TRBV5-1, with 9 bases lining up with TRBD1. The germline gives CDR1 SGHRS, CDR2 YFSETQ. V shed 0 bases and J 4 bases; nucleotides not matched to a gene: 5. The CDR3 is 17 residues long. This chain's CDR3 is CASSLGTGVRGANVLTF. The CDR3 region has the DNA TGCGCCAGCAGCTTGGGGACAGGGGTTAGAGGGGCCAACGTCCTGACTTTC.

The rearrangement joins TRBV5-4 to TRBJ2-5; 11 positions agree with TRBD2. The germline V gene encodes CDR1 SGHNT and CDR2 YYREEE (reference sequence). The CDR3 covers 17 residues. V gave up 4 bases and J gave up 5 bases; unmatched junction bases: 13. The CDR3 is CASSSGTSGPGGETQYF. CDR3 nucleotides: TGTGCCAGCAGCAGTGGGACTAGCGGACCCGGTGGGGAGACCCAGTACTTC.

The chain links TRBV5-1 to TRBJ1-2, with TRBD1 as a possible D gene (5 bases). Trimming cost V 4 bases and J 6 bases, with 10 bases left between them. Germline CDR1 SGHRS, CDR2 YFSETQ. This CDR3 has 12 residues. This CDR3 reads CASSGTGDGYTF. CDR3 in DNA: TGCGCCAGCAGCGGGACGGGAGATGGCTACACCTTC. The full variable domain, its missing parts supplied by reference TRBV5-1 and TRBJ1-2, is KAGVTQTPRYLIKTRGQQVTLSCSPISGHRSVSWYQQTPGQGLQFLFEYFSETQRNKGNFPGRFSGRQFSNSRSEMNVSTLELGDSALYLCASSGTGDGYTFGSGTRLTVV.

The CDR3 sequence: CASSPPTGGNEQYF. As DNA, the CDR3 is TGTGCCAGCTCACCACCGACAGGGGGCAACGAGCAGTACTTC. The chain has TRBV18 and TRBJ2-7, with 10 bases that match TRBD1. The germline gives CDR1 KGHSH, CDR2 LQKENI. The CDR3 covers 14 residues. Trimming at V came to 0 bases and at J to 5 bases, leaving 1 base not matched to a gene.

V is TRBV2 and J is TRBJ1-1, with TRBD1 matching 7 bases. The V and J ends lost 6 bases and 3 bases, in that order; junction bases with no gene match: 7. The CDR3 is made up of 14 amino acids. CDR1 and CDR2 (germline): SNHLY, FYNNEI. The CDR3 here is CASSRQGIDTEAFF. The CDR3 DNA reads as TGTGCCAGCAGCCGACAGGGTATCGACACTGAAGCTTTCTTT.

The V and J genes are TRBV2 and TRBJ2-7; 9 bases map to TRBD1. The V gene's germline CDR1 is SNHLY and CDR2 FYNNEI. Losses at the gene ends were 7 bases for V and 2 bases for J; bases not matched to a gene: 6. CDR3 length: 14 residues. The CDR3 sequence: CASKRDRAPYEQYF. The CDR3 bases are TGTGCCAGCAAACGGGACAGGGCGCCCTACGAGCAGTACTTC. Looking up the rest from reference TRBV2 and TRBJ2-7 gives the full variable domain: EPEVTQTPSHQVTQMGQEVILRCVPISNHLYFYWYRQILGQKVEFLVSFYNNEISEKSEIFDDQFSVERPDGSNFTLKIRSTKLEDSAMYFCASKRDRAPYEQYFGPGTRLTVT.

This clone was seen only once. The chain links TRBV27 to TRBJ2-5; 11 positions agree with TRBD2. The end of the DNA fits TRBJ2-7 better, so the J call may be wrong. This CDR3 has 15 residues. From germline, CDR1 is MNHEY and CDR2 SMNVEV (reference sequence). The CDR3 here is CASSLRLAGSYEQYF. CDR3 in DNA: TGTGCCAGCAGTTTAAGACTAGCGGGGTCCTACGAGCAGTACTTC.

Notes on this clone: The junction departs from germline at one end; a sequencing error may be responsible. The V gene is TRBV28, the J gene TRBJ1-2; 7 nucleotides align to TRBD1. CDR3 length: 13 amino acids. Germline CDR1 MDHEN, CDR2 SYDVKM. The CDR3 spells CASRTGAGGIEKF. CDR3 DNA sequence: TGTGCCAGCCGCACGGGCGCAGGGGGAATCGAAAAATTC.